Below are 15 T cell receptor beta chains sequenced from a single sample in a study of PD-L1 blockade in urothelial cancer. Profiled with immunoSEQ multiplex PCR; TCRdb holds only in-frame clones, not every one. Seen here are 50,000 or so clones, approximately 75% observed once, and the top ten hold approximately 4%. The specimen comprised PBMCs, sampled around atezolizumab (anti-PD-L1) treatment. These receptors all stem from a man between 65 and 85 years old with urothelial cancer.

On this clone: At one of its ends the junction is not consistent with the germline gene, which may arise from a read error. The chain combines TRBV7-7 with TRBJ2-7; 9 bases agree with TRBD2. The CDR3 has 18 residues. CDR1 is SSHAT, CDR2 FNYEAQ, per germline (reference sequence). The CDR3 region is CASSLLRLAVSSSYEQYF. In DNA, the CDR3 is TGTGCTAGCAGCTTATTAAGACTAGCGGTCTCTTCATCCTACGAGCAGTACTTC.

The CDR3 bases are TGTGCCAGCAGTGCGACTGACAGGGGACCCACTGAAGCTTTCTTT. Its protein product is CASSATDRGPTEAFF. The chain links TRBV6-1 to TRBJ1-1; 8 bases line up with TRBD1. V trimming: 4 bases; J trimming: 4 bases; junction bases outside the gene matches: 8. The CDR3 loop spans 15 amino acids. Germline CDR1 MNHNS, CDR2 SASEGT.

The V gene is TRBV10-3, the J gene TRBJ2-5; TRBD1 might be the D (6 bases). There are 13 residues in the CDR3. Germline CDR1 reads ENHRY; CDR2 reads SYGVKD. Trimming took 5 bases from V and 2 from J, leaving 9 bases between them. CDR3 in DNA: TGTGCCATCAGTCGAGGGGGACAAGAGACCCAGTACTTC. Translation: CAISRGGQETQYF.

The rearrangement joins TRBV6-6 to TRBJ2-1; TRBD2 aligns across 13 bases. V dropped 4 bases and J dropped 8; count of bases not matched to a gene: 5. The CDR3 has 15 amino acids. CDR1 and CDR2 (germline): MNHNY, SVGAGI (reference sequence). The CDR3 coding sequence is TGTGCCAGCAGTTTCGGACTAGCGGGAGTAGATGAGCAGTTCTTC. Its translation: CASSFGLAGVDEQFF.

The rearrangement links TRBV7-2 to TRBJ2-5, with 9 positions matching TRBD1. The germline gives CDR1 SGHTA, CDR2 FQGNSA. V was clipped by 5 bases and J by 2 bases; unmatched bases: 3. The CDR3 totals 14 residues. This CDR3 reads CASSPDRGQETQYF. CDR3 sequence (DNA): TGTGCCAGCAGCCCAGACAGGGGGCAAGAGACCCAGTACTTC.

CDR3 in DNA: TGCGCCAGCAGCTTGGCTAGCGGGAGTCAGGTCGGGGATACGCAGTATTTT. Translation gives CASSLASGSQVGDTQYF. This chain links TRBV5-1 with TRBJ2-3; 10 positions match TRBD2. V shed 0 bases and J 6 bases; nucleotides not matched to a gene: 10. The V gene's germline CDR1 is SGHRS and CDR2 YFSETQ. The CDR3 totals 17 residues.

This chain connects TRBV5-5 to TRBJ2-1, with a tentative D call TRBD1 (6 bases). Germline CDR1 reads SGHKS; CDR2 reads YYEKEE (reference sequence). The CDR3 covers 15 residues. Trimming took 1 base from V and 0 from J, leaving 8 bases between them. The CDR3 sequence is CASSLTGSSYNEQFF. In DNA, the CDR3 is TGTGCCAGCAGCTTGACAGGGAGCTCCTACAATGAGCAGTTCTTC.

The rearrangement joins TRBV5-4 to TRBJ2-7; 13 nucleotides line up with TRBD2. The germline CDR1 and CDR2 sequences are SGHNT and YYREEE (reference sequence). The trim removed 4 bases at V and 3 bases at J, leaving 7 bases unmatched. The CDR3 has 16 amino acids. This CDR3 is CASSPGLAGVSYEQYF. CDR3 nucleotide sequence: TGTGCCAGCAGCCCTGGACTAGCGGGAGTCAGCTACGAGCAGTACTTC.

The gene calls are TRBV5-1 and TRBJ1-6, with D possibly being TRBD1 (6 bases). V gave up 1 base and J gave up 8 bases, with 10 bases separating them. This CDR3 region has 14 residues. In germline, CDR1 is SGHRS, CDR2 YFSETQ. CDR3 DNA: TGCGCCAGCAGCTTGCAGGGGAGGGATTCACCCCTCCACTTT. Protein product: CASSLQGRDSPLHF.

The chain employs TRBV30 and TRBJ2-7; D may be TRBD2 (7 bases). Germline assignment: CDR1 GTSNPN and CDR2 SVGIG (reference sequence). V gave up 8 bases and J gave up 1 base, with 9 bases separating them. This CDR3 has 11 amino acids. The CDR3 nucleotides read TGTGCCAGGGGGGGGTCCTACGAGCAGTACTTC. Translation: CARGGSYEQYF.

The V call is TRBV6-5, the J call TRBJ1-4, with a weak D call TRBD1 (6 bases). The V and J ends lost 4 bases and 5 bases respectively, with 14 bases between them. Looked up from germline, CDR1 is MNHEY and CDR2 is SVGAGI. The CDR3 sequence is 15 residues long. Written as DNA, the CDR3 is TGTGCCAGCAGTTCCCCTTCTACAGGGAATGAAAAACTGTTTTTT. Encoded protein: CASSSPSTGNEKLFF.

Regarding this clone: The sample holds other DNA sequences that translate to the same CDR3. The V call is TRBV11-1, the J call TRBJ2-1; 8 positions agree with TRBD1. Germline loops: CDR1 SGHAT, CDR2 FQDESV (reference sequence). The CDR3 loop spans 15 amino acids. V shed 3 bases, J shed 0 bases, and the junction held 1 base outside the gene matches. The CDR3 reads CASSFGQGSYNEQFF. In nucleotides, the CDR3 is TGTGCCAGCAGCTTTGGACAGGGCTCCTACAATGAGCAGTTCTTC.

CDR3 sequence reads: CASSLASGAFAKNIQYF. The CDR3, as DNA: TGTGCCAGCAGCTTAGCGTCTGGGGCATTCGCCAAAAACATTCAGTACTTC. The chain is built from TRBV7-9 and TRBJ2-4; perhaps TRBD1 as D (5 bases). This CDR3 has 17 amino acids. Trimming stripped 0 bases from V and 1 base from J, with 13 bases between. The germline gives CDR1 SEHNR, CDR2 FQNEAQ (reference sequence). Combining the CDR3 with reference TRBV7-9 and TRBJ2-4 gives the whole variable domain DTGVSQNPRHKITKRGQNVTFRCDPISEHNRLYWYRQTLGQGPEFLTYFQNEAQLEKSRLLSDRFSAERPKGSFSTLEIQRTEQGDSAMYLCASSLASGAFAKNIQYFGAGTRLSVL.

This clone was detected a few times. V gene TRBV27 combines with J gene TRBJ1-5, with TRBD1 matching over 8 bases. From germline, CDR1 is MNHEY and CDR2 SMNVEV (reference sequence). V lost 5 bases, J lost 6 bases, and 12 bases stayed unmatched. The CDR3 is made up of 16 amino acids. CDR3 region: CASSPTEGTGPQPQHF. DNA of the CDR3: TGTGCCAGCAGTCCCACTGAGGGGACAGGCCCTCAGCCCCAGCATTTT.

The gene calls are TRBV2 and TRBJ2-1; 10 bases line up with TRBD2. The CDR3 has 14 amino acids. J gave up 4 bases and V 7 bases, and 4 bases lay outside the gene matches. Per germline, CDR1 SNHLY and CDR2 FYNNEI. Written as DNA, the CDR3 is TGTGCCAGCAAAAGGACTAGCGGTTACAATGAGCAGTTCTTC. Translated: CASKRTSGYNEQFF.